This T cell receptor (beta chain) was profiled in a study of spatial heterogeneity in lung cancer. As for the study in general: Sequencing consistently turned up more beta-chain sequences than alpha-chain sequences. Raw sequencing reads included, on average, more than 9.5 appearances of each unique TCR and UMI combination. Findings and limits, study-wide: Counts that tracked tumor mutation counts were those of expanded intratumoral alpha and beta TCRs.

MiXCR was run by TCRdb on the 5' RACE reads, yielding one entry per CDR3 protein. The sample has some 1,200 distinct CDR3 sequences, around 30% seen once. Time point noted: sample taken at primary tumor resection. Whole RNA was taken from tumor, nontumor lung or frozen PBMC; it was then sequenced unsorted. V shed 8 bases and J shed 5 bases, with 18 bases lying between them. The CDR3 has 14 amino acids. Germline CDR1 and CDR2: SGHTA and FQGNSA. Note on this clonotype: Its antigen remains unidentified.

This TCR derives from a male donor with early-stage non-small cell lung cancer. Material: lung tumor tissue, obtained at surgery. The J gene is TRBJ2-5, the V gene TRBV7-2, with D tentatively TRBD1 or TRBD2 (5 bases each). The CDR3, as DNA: TGTGCCAGCCGACGAGGGGTATTGGGTGAGACCCAGTACTTC. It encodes CASRRGVLGETQYF.